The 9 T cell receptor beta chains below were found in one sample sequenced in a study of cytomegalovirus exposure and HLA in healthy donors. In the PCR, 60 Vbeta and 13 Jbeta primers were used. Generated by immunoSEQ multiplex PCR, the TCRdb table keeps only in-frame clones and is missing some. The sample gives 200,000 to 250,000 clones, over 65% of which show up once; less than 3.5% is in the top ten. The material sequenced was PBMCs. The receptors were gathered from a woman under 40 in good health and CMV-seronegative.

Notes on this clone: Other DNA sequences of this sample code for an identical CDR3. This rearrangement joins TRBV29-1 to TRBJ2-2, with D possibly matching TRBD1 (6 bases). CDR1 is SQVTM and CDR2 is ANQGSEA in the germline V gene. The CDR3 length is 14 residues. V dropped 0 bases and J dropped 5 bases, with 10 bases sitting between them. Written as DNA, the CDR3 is TGCAGCGTTGAAGACAGGGGAAGGACCGGGGAGCTGTTTTTT. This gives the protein CSVEDRGRTGELFF.

The CDR3 nucleotides read TGTGCCAGCAGCGTCGGAGGGGGGGTTGGGCAGCCCCAGCATTTT. Its protein is CASSVGGGVGQPQHF. This rearrangement joins TRBV9 to TRBJ1-5; weak D call: TRBD1 (6 bases). The CDR3 length is 15 residues. Between the trimmed V and J ends, which lost 2 bases and 7 bases, there was a span of 16 bases. CDR1 and CDR2 (germline): SGDLS, YYNGEE. Using reference TRBV9 and TRBJ1-5 for the parts outside the CDR3, the full variable domain is DSGVTQTPKHLITATGQRVTLRCSPRSGDLSVYWYQQSLDQGLQFLIQYYNGEERAKGNILERFSAQQFPDLHSELNLSSLELGDSALYFCASSVGGGVGQPQHFGDGTRLSIL.

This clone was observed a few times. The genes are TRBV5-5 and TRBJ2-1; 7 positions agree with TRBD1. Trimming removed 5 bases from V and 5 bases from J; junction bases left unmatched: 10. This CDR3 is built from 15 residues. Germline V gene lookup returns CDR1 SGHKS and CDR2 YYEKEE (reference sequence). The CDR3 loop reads CASRLTGTAHNEQFF. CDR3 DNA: TGTGCCAGCAGGCTAACCGGGACAGCCCACAATGAGCAGTTCTTC.

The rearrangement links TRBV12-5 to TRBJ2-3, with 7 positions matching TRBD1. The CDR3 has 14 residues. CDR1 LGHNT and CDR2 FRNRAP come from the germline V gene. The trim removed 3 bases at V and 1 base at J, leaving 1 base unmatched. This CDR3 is CASGFGQGTDTQYF. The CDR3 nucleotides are TGTGCTAGTGGTTTCGGACAGGGCACAGATACGCAGTATTTT.

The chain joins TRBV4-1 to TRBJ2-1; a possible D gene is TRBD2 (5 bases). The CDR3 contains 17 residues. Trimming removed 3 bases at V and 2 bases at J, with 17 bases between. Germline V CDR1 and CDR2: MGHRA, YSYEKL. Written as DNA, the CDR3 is TGCGCCAGCAGCCAGTTCACGGGCGGGTCGCCCTACAATGAGCAGTTCTTC. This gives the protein CASSQFTGGSPYNEQFF.

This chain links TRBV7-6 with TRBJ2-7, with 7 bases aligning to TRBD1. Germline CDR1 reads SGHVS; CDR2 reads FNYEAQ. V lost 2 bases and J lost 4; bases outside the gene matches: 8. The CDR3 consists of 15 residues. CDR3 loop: CASSLKPGQSYEQYF. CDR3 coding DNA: TGTGCCAGCAGCTTAAAACCGGGACAGTCTTACGAGCAGTACTTC.

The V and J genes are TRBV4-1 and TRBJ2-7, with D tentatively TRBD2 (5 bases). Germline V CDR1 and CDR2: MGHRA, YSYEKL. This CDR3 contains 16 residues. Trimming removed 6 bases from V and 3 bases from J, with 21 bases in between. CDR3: CASRQRETSPYYEQYF. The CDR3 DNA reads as TGCGCCAGCAGACAAAGGGAGACATCCCCCTACTACGAGCAGTACTTC.

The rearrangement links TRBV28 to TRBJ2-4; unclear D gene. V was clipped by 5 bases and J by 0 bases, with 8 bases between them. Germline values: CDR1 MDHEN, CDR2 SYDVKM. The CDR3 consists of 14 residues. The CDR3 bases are TGTGCCAGCAGTAATGGCCTAGCCAAAAACATTCAGTACTTC. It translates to CASSNGLAKNIQYF. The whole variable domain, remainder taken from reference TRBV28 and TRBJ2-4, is DVKVTQSSRYLVKRTGEKVFLECVQDMDHENMFWYRQDPGLGLRLIYFSYDVKMKEKGDIPEGYSVSREKKERFSLILESASTNQTSMYLCASSNGLAKNIQYFGAGTRLSVL.

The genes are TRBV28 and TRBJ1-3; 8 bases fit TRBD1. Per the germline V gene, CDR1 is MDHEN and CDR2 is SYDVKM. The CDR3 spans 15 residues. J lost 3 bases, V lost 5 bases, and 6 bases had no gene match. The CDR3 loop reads CASSLSGGYGNTIYF. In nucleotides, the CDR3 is TGTGCCAGCAGTCTCTCAGGGGGCTATGGAAACACCATATATTTT.